These 21 T cell receptor beta chains were sequenced from one sample in a study of T cells in localized non-small cell lung cancer (dated by TCRdb to the early 2020s). The method behind the library was the immunoSEQ multiplex PCR assay. TCRdb took this table from immuneACCESS and kept in-frame rearrangements with V and J called. Such tables lack part of the clones; where checked against another copy, unresolved V genes explain under half of the gap, and the rest is unexplained. For this sample there are tens of thousands of clones; 88% appear just once. Of the sample, around 13% is held by the ten largest clones. Sequenced material: peripheral blood, taken before any cancer treatment. The receptors were sampled from a female donor older than 55 with stage III squamous cell lung carcinoma.

This clone appeared once. This chain connects TRBV9 to TRBJ2-1, with TRBD2 matching 16 bases. The CDR3 runs 16 residues. Per germline, CDR1 SGDLS and CDR2 YYNGEE. V lost 3 bases and J lost 8; bases outside the gene matches: 5. In nucleotides, the CDR3 is TGTGCCAGCAGCGCCCGAGGGACTAGCGGGAGGGATGAGCAGTTCTTC. Encoded protein: CASSARGTSGRDEQFF.

The genes are TRBV7-6 and TRBJ1-4; D is possibly TRBD1 (5 bases). From germline, CDR1 is SGHVS and CDR2 FNYEAQ. The CDR3 consists of 16 residues. The ends were cut back, 3 bases at V and 3 bases at J, with 14 bases in the middle. CDR3 region: CASSFSGGRPNEKLFF. For the CDR3, the DNA is TGTGCCAGCAGCTTTTCCGGGGGTAGGCCTAATGAAAAACTGTTTTTT. The full variable domain, in which reference TRBV7-6 and TRBJ1-4 provide the parts outside the CDR3, is GAGVSQSPRYKVTKRGQDVALRCDPISGHVSLYWYRQALGQGPEFLTYFNYEAQQDKSGLPNDRFSAERPEGSISTLTIQRTEQRDSAMYRCASSFSGGRPNEKLFFGSGTQLSVL.

This clone was counted a few times. The chain couples TRBV11-2 to TRBJ2-7, with 10 bases matching TRBD1. CDR1 and CDR2 from the germline V gene are SGHAT and FQNNGV. The CDR3 contains 15 residues. V lost 1 base to trimming and J lost 3 bases; unmatched junction nucleotides: 3. DNA of the CDR3: TGTGCCAGCAGCTTAGTGGGACAGGGGTTCTACGAGCAGTACTTC. It specifies CASSLVGQGFYEQYF.

The chain uses TRBV6-5 and TRBJ2-5; the D gene is possibly TRBD2 (6 bases). The length of the CDR3 is 15 residues. Germline V gene lookup returns CDR1 MNHEY and CDR2 SVGAGI. V was cut by 2 bases and J by 0 bases, with 10 bases left in between. The CDR3: CASSYGGEYQETQYF. The CDR3 bases are TGTGCCAGCAGTTACGGCGGGGAGTACCAAGAGACCCAGTACTTC.

This chain links TRBV5-8 with TRBJ2-3; D uncertain. This CDR3 is 14 amino acids long. The V gene's germline CDR1 is SGHTS and CDR2 YDEGEE. V dropped 0 bases and J dropped 1 base, with 6 bases sitting between them. Written as DNA, the CDR3 is TGTGCCAGCAGCTTGGATAGGGGCACAGATACGCAGTATTTT. This gives the protein CASSLDRGTDTQYF.

This clone was seen once. The gene calls are TRBV7-9 and TRBJ2-7; D remains ambiguous. Looked up from germline, CDR1 is SEHNR and CDR2 is FQNEAQ (reference sequence). The V and J ends lost 4 bases and 3 bases respectively, with 7 bases between them. The CDR3 is made up of 12 amino acids. CDR3 protein: CASSSWGYEQYF. As DNA, the CDR3 is TGTGCCAGCAGCTCCTGGGGCTACGAGCAGTACTTC.

The genes are TRBV7-9 and TRBJ2-4; perhaps TRBD2 as D (7 bases). The CDR3 is 19 residues long. Germline-derived CDR1 and CDR2 are SEHNR and FQNEAQ (reference sequence). V shed 3 bases and J shed 5 bases, with 26 bases lying between them. In DNA, the CDR3 is TGTGCCAGCAGCTTCAACCCCATAGTCGGGGGGCGCGTGGAAAACATTCAGTACTTC. Amino acid sequence: CASSFNPIVGGRVENIQYF.

This chain links TRBV19 with TRBJ1-1, with TRBD1 matching 7 bases. V lost 5 bases, J lost 1 base, and 1 base stayed unmatched. CDR1 LNHDA and CDR2 SQIVND come from the germline V gene (reference sequence). The CDR3 consists of 13 residues. CDR3 protein: CASSWDRNTEAFF. DNA for the CDR3: TGTGCCAGTAGTTGGGACAGGAACACTGAAGCTTTCTTT.

The V gene is TRBV5-1, the J gene TRBJ2-5; D is ambiguous. V lost 3 bases to trimming and J lost 5 bases, with 14 bases between them. The CDR3 runs to 14 residues. CDR1 is SGHRS and CDR2 is YFSETQ in the germline V gene. This CDR3 reads CASSSPRVVETQYF. For the CDR3, the DNA is TGCGCCAGCAGCTCCCCGCGCGTGGTGGAGACCCAGTACTTC.

The J gene is TRBJ2-2, the V gene TRBV14; D not resolved. The CDR3 is 17 amino acids. Germline loops: CDR1 SGHDN, CDR2 FVKESK. The V end was cut by 0 bases, the J end by 3 bases, with 14 bases between. DNA of the CDR3: TGTGCCAGCAGCCAAGATAGAGGAACCTTATACACCGGGGAGCTGTTTTTT. Translated: CASSQDRGTLYTGELFF.

This clone was observed a handful of times. This chain connects TRBV28 to TRBJ2-3; TRBD2 aligns across 8 bases. V lost 6 bases to trimming and J lost 3 bases; unmatched junction nucleotides: 11. CDR1 is MDHEN and CDR2 is SYDVKM in the germline V gene. The CDR3 has 16 residues. CDR3 nucleotides: TGTGCCAGCAGCCACCTTATAGCGGGGAGAACAGATACGCAGTATTTT. The encoded protein is CASSHLIAGRTDTQYF. Full variable domain (outside the CDR3, taken from reference TRBV28 and TRBJ2-3): DVKVTQSSRYLVKRTGEKVFLECVQDMDHENMFWYRQDPGLGLRLIYFSYDVKMKEKGDIPEGYSVSREKKERFSLILESASTNQTSMYLCASSHLIAGRTDTQYFGPGTRLTVL.

The chain combines TRBV10-3 with TRBJ2-7; no definite D call. V gave up 4 bases and J gave up 4 bases, with 11 bases separating them. Germline values: CDR1 ENHRY, CDR2 SYGVKD. The CDR3 spans 13 residues. The CDR3 DNA is TGTGCCATCAGTGCATGGGCGCGATACGAGCAGTACTTC. Encoded protein: CAISAWARYEQYF.

V is TRBV6-5 and J is TRBJ2-7; 12 bases agree with TRBD2. Looked up from germline, CDR1 is MNHEY and CDR2 is SVGAGI. The trim removed 1 base at V and 9 bases at J, leaving 7 bases unmatched. The CDR3 contains 15 residues. The CDR3 spells CASSYLGLAGSSQYF. Here the CDR3 DNA reads TGTGCCAGCAGTTACTTAGGACTAGCGGGATCGTCGCAGTACTTC.

The table lists this clone with a few counts. The V and J genes are TRBV7-2 and TRBJ1-5, with D possibly TRBD1 on 6 matching bases. The CDR3 runs to 16 residues. V shed 3 bases and J shed 1 base, with 13 bases lying between them. Germline-derived CDR1 and CDR2 are SGHTA and FQGNSA. CDR3 sequence (DNA): TGTGCCAGCAGCTTGGGGGGCAGGGGAAGCAATCAGCCCCAGCATTTT. It is translated as CASSLGGRGSNQPQHF.

The chain uses TRBV19 and TRBJ2-1; 10 bases line up with TRBD2. The trim removed 3 bases at V and 7 bases at J, leaving 9 bases unmatched. Germline V gene data show CDR1 as LNHDA and CDR2 as SQIVND (reference sequence). The CDR3 consists of 16 residues. The CDR3 nucleotides read TGTGCCAGTAGTATGAATCCGGGACTAGCGAGGAATGAGCAGTTCTTC. This encodes CASSMNPGLARNEQFF. Supplemented by reference TRBV19 and TRBJ2-1, the full variable domain reads DGGITQSPKYLFRKEGQNVTLSCEQNLNHDAMYWYRQDPGQGLRLIYYSQIVNDFQKGDIAEGYSVSREKKESFPLTVTSAQKNPTAFYLCASSMNPGLARNEQFFGPGTRLTVL.

The chain is built from TRBV28 and TRBJ2-5, with D tentatively TRBD1 (5 bases). The V and J ends lost 3 bases and 2 bases respectively, with 19 bases between them. This CDR3 is 17 amino acids long. Germline V gives CDR1 MDHEN, CDR2 SYDVKM. The CDR3 sequence is CASSLGSLAGPQETQYF. For the CDR3, the DNA is TGTGCCAGCAGTTTGGGTTCGTTGGCAGGGCCTCAAGAGACCCAGTACTTC.

J is TRBJ2-3 and V is TRBV28; 12 bases agree with TRBD2. Germline V gives CDR1 MDHEN, CDR2 SYDVKM. This CDR3 is 14 amino acids long. V gave up 8 bases and J gave up 5 bases; unmatched junction bases: 5. CDR3 residues: CASQTSGGRDTQYF. The CDR3, as DNA: TGTGCCAGCCAGACTAGCGGGGGAAGAGATACGCAGTATTTT.

V and J are TRBV2 and TRBJ2-2; D unclear. Germline V gives CDR1 SNHLY, CDR2 FYNNEI. This CDR3 has 14 amino acids. The V end lost 3 bases, the J end lost 4 bases, and 9 bases lay between the germline ends. The CDR3 bases are TGTGCCAGCAGTGACAACTTTGGCACCGGGGAGCTGTTTTTT. This gives the protein CASSDNFGTGELFF.

The chain recombines TRBV6-6 with TRBJ1-4; D gene ambiguous. The germline CDR1 and CDR2 sequences are MNHNY and SVGAGI (reference sequence). The CDR3 length is 13 residues. Trimming pared 7 bases from V and 1 base from J, leaving 7 bases between. CDR3: CASTAVTNEKLFF. CDR3 nucleotide sequence: TGTGCCAGCACGGCAGTAACTAATGAAAAACTGTTTTTT.

The rearrangement joins TRBV30 to TRBJ1-2, with TRBD1 matching over 8 bases. Germline assignment: CDR1 GTSNPN and CDR2 SVGIG (reference sequence). V trimming: 5 bases; J trimming: 8 bases; junction bases outside the gene matches: 7. CDR3 length: 12 amino acids. The CDR3 DNA reads as TGTGCCTGGGCGGGACAGGCGGGCGGCTACACCTTC. Its translation is CAWAGQAGGYTF.

The chain joins TRBV27 to TRBJ1-2; maybe TRBD1 (5 bases). The CDR3 loop spans 14 amino acids. Germline CDR1 reads MNHEY; CDR2 reads SMNVEV (reference sequence). The germline V and J ends were trimmed by 6 bases and 4 bases, with 15 bases remaining between them. CDR3 DNA: TGTGCCAGCAGCGCCCCGGGGCAGCGCTATGGCTACACCTTC. This codes for CASSAPGQRYGYTF.